The sequence of this T cell receptor beta chain was determined in a study of blood T cells in healthy people across ages. Study context: Template switching recovered approximately one barcoded beta molecule for every two T cells.

Study-level results: Diversity figures based on one million T cells were deemed too low. Older individuals had lower TCR beta diversity per million T cells (the decline was roughly linear).

Remarks on this clonotype: The antigen is not known.

The CDR3 contains 12 residues. The germline gives CDR1 DFQATT, CDR2 SNEGSKA (reference sequence). Caucasian, healthy and from Russia, the donors were aged between about 6 and 90. A second 7 to 11 cycle PCR used barcoded and J-beta primers. MiXCR was run by TCRdb on the 5' RACE reads, yielding one entry per CDR3 protein. The repertoire includes approximately 690,000 distinct CDR3 sequences, over 40% of them detected once, and 25% to 35% sits in the top ten. This sequence joins TRBV20-1 and TRBJ2-1; 12 bases map to TRBD1. The receptor's source is an elderly man in good health. The sequenced material came from blood. The CDR3 sequence is CTGTGGLDEQFF. The CDR3 DNA is TGCACCGGGACAGGGGGCCTGGATGAGCAGTTCTTC.